Below are 28 T cell receptor beta chains sequenced from a single sample in a study of siplizumab effects on memory and regulatory T cells. Clones were read by immunoSEQ multiplex PCR, and TCRdb kept only the in-frame ones, dropping some. Of 75,000 to 100,000 clones listed, over 85% were seen once; the top ten hold roughly 0.3%. Sequences were obtained from non-Treg CD4+ T cells sorted from blood. The source of these receptors is a human donor in good health.

The chain recombines TRBV7-3 with TRBJ2-1; no clear D. The CDR3 length is 17 residues. The germline gives CDR1 SGHTA, CDR2 FQGTGA. Deletions cut 5 bases from V and 0 bases from J, with 17 bases between. The CDR3 loop is CASSPSVGSVSYNEQFF. The CDR3 nucleotides read TGTGCCAGCAGCCCGTCCGTCGGGTCAGTCTCCTACAATGAGCAGTTCTTC.

V is TRBV9 and J is TRBJ2-2; TRBD1 matches at 7 bases. V dropped 5 bases and J dropped 0; count of bases not matched to a gene: 1. The CDR3 runs 14 residues. Germline V gene lookup returns CDR1 SGDLS and CDR2 YYNGEE. The DNA for the CDR3 is TGTGCCAGCAGGGGGACAGCGAACACCGGGGAGCTGTTTTTT. Protein sequence: CASRGTANTGELFF.

The V call is TRBV5-5, the J call TRBJ1-1; the D gene is possibly TRBD1 (5 bases). V lost 0 bases and J 5 bases, leaving 11 bases between the germline ends. The CDR3 is 14 residues long. Germline V CDR1 and CDR2: SGHKS, YYEKEE (reference sequence). This CDR3 reads CASSLDYRGTEAFF. For the CDR3, the DNA is TGTGCCAGCAGCTTGGATTATCGGGGGACTGAAGCTTTCTTT.

This sequence joins TRBV5-1 and TRBJ2-5; 11 bases map to TRBD2. The V and J ends lost 0 bases and 2 bases, in that order; junction bases with no gene match: 3. Germline lookup yields CDR1 SGHRS and CDR2 YFSETQ. The CDR3 totals 16 residues. CDR3 sequence reads: CASSLEPSGRQETQYF. Here the CDR3 DNA reads TGCGCCAGCAGCTTGGAGCCTAGCGGGAGGCAAGAGACCCAGTACTTC. Full variable domain (rest looked up from reference TRBV5-1 and TRBJ2-5): KAGVTQTPRYLIKTRGQQVTLSCSPISGHRSVSWYQQTPGQGLQFLFEYFSETQRNKGNFPGRFSGRQFSNSRSEMNVSTLELGDSALYLCASSLEPSGRQETQYFGPGTRLLVL.

The chain joins TRBV5-4 to TRBJ2-1, with D possibly TRBD2 on 5 matching bases. CDR1 SGHNT and CDR2 YYREEE come from the germline V gene (reference sequence). There are 16 residues in the CDR3. V was cut by 6 bases and J by 2 bases, with 18 bases left in between. CDR3 region: CASNSKSAGTYNEQFF. For the CDR3, the DNA is TGTGCCAGCAACTCAAAATCGGCGGGTACCTACAATGAGCAGTTCTTC. Complete variable domain (other parts from reference TRBV5-4 and TRBJ2-1): ETGVTQSPTHLIKTRGQQVTLRCSSQSGHNTVSWYQQALGQGPQFIFQYYREEENGRGNFPPRFSGLQFPNYSSELNVNALELDDSALYLCASNSKSAGTYNEQFFGPGTRLTVL.

On this clone: This sample includes further DNA sequences coding for the same CDR3. The chain links TRBV11-1 to TRBJ2-1; TRBD2 aligns across 8 bases. From germline, CDR1 is SGHAT and CDR2 FQDESV (reference sequence). The V gene end was trimmed by 0 bases and the J gene end by 4 bases; junction bases not matched to a gene: 5. This CDR3 comprises 16 residues. The CDR3 here is CASSLAGLAGYNEQFF. CDR3 sequence (DNA): TGTGCCAGCAGCTTAGCGGGGCTAGCGGGTTACAATGAGCAGTTCTTC.

This clone was seen once. The CDR3 DNA sequence: TGCGCCAGCAGTCGCTCCTATAATTCACCCCTCCACTTT. Translation gives CASSRSYNSPLHF. This chain joins TRBV5-1 and TRBJ1-6; D unclear. With 5 bases removed from V and 0 bases from J, the gap between germline ends came to 3 bases. Germline V gene lookup returns CDR1 SGHRS and CDR2 YFSETQ. The CDR3 spans 13 residues.

This clone occurred once. The rearrangement joins TRBV5-5 to TRBJ1-1; D might be TRBD1 (5 bases). From germline, CDR1 is SGHKS and CDR2 YYEKEE (reference sequence). The CDR3 contains 14 residues. Deletions cut 6 bases from V and 0 bases from J, with 12 bases between. The DNA of the CDR3 is TGTGCCAGCACCCAGACAGACATGAACACTGAAGCTTTCTTT. Protein sequence: CASTQTDMNTEAFF.

The rearrangement joins TRBV7-2 to TRBJ1-1; no clear D gene. The CDR3 spans 16 residues. Trimming pared 1 base from V and 1 base from J, leaving 13 bases between. Looked up from germline, CDR1 is SGHTA and CDR2 is FQGNSA. CDR3 nucleotides: TGTGCCAGCAGCTTAGAGGGCCCAGGCCAGAACACTGAAGCTTTCTTT. It codes for CASSLEGPGQNTEAFF.

CDR3 sequence: CASSYLTGLGAEAFF. The DNA of the CDR3 is TGTGCCAGCAGTTACTTAACGGGCCTTGGGGCTGAAGCTTTCTTT. V usage is TRBV6-5 and J usage is TRBJ1-1; D unclear. This CDR3 spans 15 amino acids. V gave up 1 base and J gave up 6 bases, with 15 bases separating them. Germline loops: CDR1 MNHEY, CDR2 SVGAGI.

V usage is TRBV18 and J usage is TRBJ2-5, with 10 nucleotides matching TRBD1. V was pared by 5 bases and J by 4 bases, with 7 bases of the junction left unmatched. The CDR3 extends over 15 amino acids. The germline CDR1 and CDR2 sequences are KGHSH and LQKENI. CDR3 nucleotide sequence: TGTGCCAGCTCATCGGGACAGGGGTTAGGAGAGACCCAGTACTTC. Its translation: CASSSGQGLGETQYF.

The chain couples TRBV10-3 to TRBJ2-2; 13 bases line up with TRBD2. CDR1 is ENHRY and CDR2 is SYGVKD in the germline V gene. CDR3 length: 17 residues. After removal of 0 bases from V and 10 bases from J, the junction contained 8 bases not matched to a gene. The CDR3 bases are TGTGCCATCAGTGAGTCGAGCGAAGGACTAGCGGGAGAGGAGCTGTTTTTT. It is translated as CAISESSEGLAGEELFF.

The CDR3: CATTLLGTGELFF. The CDR3 region has the DNA TGTGCCACTACTTTACTGGGCACCGGGGAGCTGTTTTTT. The chain combines TRBV10-3 with TRBJ2-2, with no clear D. This CDR3 spans 13 amino acids. With 10 bases removed from V and 4 bases from J, the gap between germline ends came to 13 bases. CDR1 and CDR2 (germline): ENHRY, SYGVKD.

V usage is TRBV5-4 and J usage is TRBJ2-5, with 8 bases that match TRBD2. The CDR3 contains 12 residues. V lost 3 bases and J lost 5; bases outside the gene matches: 0. Germline values: CDR1 SGHNT, CDR2 YYREEE (reference sequence). The CDR3 DNA sequence: TGTGCCAGCAGCTCGGGGGGGGAGACCCAGTACTTC. Its protein product is CASSSGGETQYF.

This clone has just one count. The genes are TRBV29-1 and TRBJ2-7; D is perhaps TRBD1 or TRBD2 (5 bases each). The CDR3 is 17 amino acids. The V end lost 0 bases, the J end lost 0 bases, and 18 bases lay between the germline ends. The germline V gene encodes CDR1 SQVTM and CDR2 ANQGSEA. CDR3 nucleotide sequence: TGCAGCGTTGAAGATCCTCGAGGGACGGGGAGCTCCTACGAGCAGTACTTC. The encoded protein is CSVEDPRGTGSSYEQYF.

The gene calls are TRBV4-2 and TRBJ1-2; 10 bases are a match to TRBD1. CDR1 is LGHNA, CDR2 YNFKEQ, per germline. V gave up 3 bases and J gave up 8 bases; unmatched junction bases: 3. The CDR3 is made up of 13 amino acids. CDR3 sequence: CASSQTGGEGYTF. DNA for the CDR3: TGTGCCAGCAGCCAGACAGGGGGCGAGGGCTACACCTTC.

A single count supports this clone. The chain is built from TRBV9 and TRBJ2-3; D is ambiguous. This CDR3 is 15 amino acids long. The V gene lost 2 bases and the J gene lost 1 base, with 11 bases spanning the gap. In germline, CDR1 is SGDLS, CDR2 YYNGEE. CDR3 residues: CASSVGWGGTDTQYF. In nucleotides, the CDR3 is TGTGCCAGCAGCGTGGGTTGGGGTGGCACAGATACGCAGTATTTT.

The V and J genes are TRBV6-5 and TRBJ2-7; TRBD1 is a possible D gene (6 bases). CDR3 length: 15 residues. Germline V lookup: CDR1 MNHEY, CDR2 SVGAGI. With 0 bases removed from V and 0 bases from J, the gap between germline ends came to 9 bases. DNA of the CDR3: TGTGCCAGCAGTTACTCGAGGGACATCTCCTACGAGCAGTACTTC. Protein product: CASSYSRDISYEQYF.

Comments on this clone: Other DNA sequences within the sample encode an identical CDR3. The V and J genes are TRBV5-1 and TRBJ2-7, with D unclear. V gave up 3 bases and J gave up 0 bases, with 1 base separating them. This CDR3 spans 11 amino acids. Germline assignment: CDR1 SGHRS and CDR2 YFSETQ. CDR3 region: CASSSSYEQYF. CDR3 bases: TGCGCCAGCAGCTCCTCCTACGAGCAGTACTTC.

V and J are TRBV27 and TRBJ2-7; D unclear. CDR3 length: 15 residues. CDR1 and CDR2 from the germline V gene are MNHEY and SMNVEV (reference sequence). Trimming pared 4 bases from V and 3 bases from J, leaving 16 bases between. CDR3 loop: CASSSRNRAVYEQYF. The DNA for the CDR3 is TGTGCCAGCAGTTCACGCAATAGGGCCGTCTACGAGCAGTACTTC.

The chain links TRBV5-1 to TRBJ2-5; tentatively, D is TRBD1 (7 bases). The V and J ends lost 3 bases and 0 bases respectively, with 12 bases between them. The CDR3 totals 15 residues. CDR1 SGHRS and CDR2 YFSETQ come from the germline V gene. The DNA of the CDR3 is TGCGCCAGCAGCTGGGCAGGGGGGTACCAAGAGACCCAGTACTTC. Its protein is CASSWAGGYQETQYF.

J is TRBJ1-1 and V is TRBV4-1; no firm D call. The V and J ends lost 4 bases and 8 bases respectively, with 17 bases between them. CDR1 is MGHRA, CDR2 YSYEKL, per germline. The CDR3 is made up of 14 amino acids. DNA of the CDR3: TGCGCCAGCAGCCCGGAGATTAACCGCCGCGAAGCTTTCTTT. This codes for CASSPEINRREAFF.

The sample holds a few counts of this clone. V usage is TRBV29-1 and J usage is TRBJ1-1; no clear D. In germline, CDR1 is SQVTM, CDR2 ANQGSEA. Trimming removed 4 bases at V and 8 bases at J, with 8 bases between. This CDR3 comprises 10 residues. The CDR3: CSVASAEAFF. The CDR3 coding sequence is TGCAGCGTTGCGTCAGCAGAAGCTTTCTTT. The variable domain in full, completed from reference TRBV29-1 and TRBJ1-1, reads SAVISQKPSRDICQRGTSLTIQCQVDSQVTMMFWYRQQPGQSLTLIATANQGSEATYESGFVIDKFPISRPNLTFSTLTVSNMSPEDSSIYLCSVASAEAFFGQGTRLTVV.

The V and J genes are TRBV7-8 and TRBJ1-5; D is ambiguous. CDR1 and CDR2 (germline): SGHVS, FQNEAQ. This CDR3 has 13 residues. V was trimmed by 3 bases and J by 0 bases, leaving 3 bases between them. The CDR3 DNA reads as TGTGCCAGCAGCTTCGATAGCAATCAGCCCCAGCATTTT. This translates into CASSFDSNQPQHF.

V usage is TRBV30 and J usage is TRBJ2-7, with D unclear. This CDR3 is 12 amino acids long. V lost 3 bases, J lost 2 bases, and 8 bases lay in between. Germline V gene data show CDR1 as GTSNPN and CDR2 as SVGIG (reference sequence). CDR3 in amino acids: CAWRGATYEQYF. Here the CDR3 DNA reads TGTGCCTGGAGAGGAGCAACCTACGAGCAGTACTTC. Full variable domain (missing parts from reference TRBV30 and TRBJ2-7): SQTIHQWPATLVQPVGSPLSLECTVEGTSNPNLYWYRQAAGRGLQLLFYSVGIGQISSEVPQNLSASRPQDRQFILSSKKLLLSDSGFYLCAWRGATYEQYFGPGTRLTVT.

The rearrangement joins TRBV5-1 to TRBJ2-2; D gene unclear. In germline, CDR1 is SGHRS, CDR2 YFSETQ. The CDR3 spans 15 residues. The V gene lost 0 bases and the J gene lost 4 bases, with 10 bases spanning the gap. This chain's CDR3 is CASSLGRVGTGELFF. Here the CDR3 DNA reads TGCGCCAGCAGCTTGGGCCGGGTGGGCACCGGGGAGCTGTTTTTT.

The chain is built from TRBV27 and TRBJ2-3, with 10 positions matching TRBD2. This CDR3 contains 15 residues. Germline-derived CDR1 and CDR2 are MNHEY and SMNVEV (reference sequence). V lost 5 bases to trimming and J lost 10 bases; unmatched junction nucleotides: 12. The CDR3 region is CASSTLAGGGNAQYF. CDR3 in DNA: TGTGCCAGCAGTACCTTAGCGGGAGGCGGTAATGCGCAGTATTTT.

This CDR3 reads CASSLVTSDNEQFF. Written as DNA, the CDR3 is TGTGCCAGCAGCTTAGTGACTAGCGACAATGAGCAGTTCTTC. The rearrangement links TRBV7-9 to TRBJ2-1, with TRBD2 matching over 8 bases. The V gene's germline CDR1 is SEHNR and CDR2 FQNEAQ (reference sequence). Trimming cost V 1 base and J 5 bases; bases outside gene matches: 1. The CDR3 consists of 14 residues.